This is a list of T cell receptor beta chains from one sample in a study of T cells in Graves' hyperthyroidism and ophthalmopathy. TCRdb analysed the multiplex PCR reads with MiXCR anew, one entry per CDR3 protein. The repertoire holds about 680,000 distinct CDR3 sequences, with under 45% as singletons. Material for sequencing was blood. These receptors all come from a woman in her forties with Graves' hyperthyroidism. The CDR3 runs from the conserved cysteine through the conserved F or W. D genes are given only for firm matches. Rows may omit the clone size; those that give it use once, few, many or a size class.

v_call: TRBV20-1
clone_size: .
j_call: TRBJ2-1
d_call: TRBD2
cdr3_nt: TGCAGTGCTTCCCCTAGCGGGCATGAGCAGTTCTTC
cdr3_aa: CSASPSGHEQFF

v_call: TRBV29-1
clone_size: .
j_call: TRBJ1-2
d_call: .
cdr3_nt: TGCAGCGTTGACGAGGGTGGAAACACCTTC
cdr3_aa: CSVDEGGNTF

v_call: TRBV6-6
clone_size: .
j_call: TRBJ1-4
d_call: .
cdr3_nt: TGTGCCAGCAGTAGACAGCGTCCAAAACTGTTTTTT
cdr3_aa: CASSRQRPKLFF

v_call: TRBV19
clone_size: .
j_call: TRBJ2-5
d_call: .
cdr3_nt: TGTGCCAGTAGTAGGGGTGCCCAAGAGACTCGGTACTTC
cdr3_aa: CASSRGAQETRYF

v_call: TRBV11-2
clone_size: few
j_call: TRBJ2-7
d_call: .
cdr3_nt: TGCGCCAGCAGCCAAGATTCGGGGGACTCCTACGAGCAGTACTTC
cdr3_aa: CASSQDSGDSYEQYF

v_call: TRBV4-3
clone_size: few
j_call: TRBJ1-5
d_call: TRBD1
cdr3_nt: TGCGCCAGCAGCCCGGACAGGGGGCGCAGGAGCAATCAGCCCCAGCATTTT
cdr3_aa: CASSPDRGRRSNQPQHF

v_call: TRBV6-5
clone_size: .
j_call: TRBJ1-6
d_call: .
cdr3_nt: TGTGCCAGCATGTTAGTGGGACCCCGACTATGGACATATCCTTCACCCCTCCACTTT
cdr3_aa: CASMLVGPRLWTYPSPLHF

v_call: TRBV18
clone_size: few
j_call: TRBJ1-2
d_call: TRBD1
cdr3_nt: TGTGCCAGCTCGGCGGGGTCCGGGACAGGGGATGGCTACACCTTC
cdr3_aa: CASSAGSGTGDGYTF

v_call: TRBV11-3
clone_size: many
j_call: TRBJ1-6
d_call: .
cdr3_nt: TGTGCCAGCGGCTTGTCGTCCTACGGGGTAAATTCACCCCTCCACTTT
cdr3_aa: CASGLSSYGVNSPLHF

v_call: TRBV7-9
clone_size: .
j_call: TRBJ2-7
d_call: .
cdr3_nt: TGTGCCAGCAGCTTGATCGATCGGTACGAGCAGTACTTC
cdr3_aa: CASSLIDRYEQYF

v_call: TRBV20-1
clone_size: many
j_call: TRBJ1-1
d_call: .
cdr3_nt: TGCAGTGCTATAAAGGACGGCAACACTGAAGCTTTCTTT
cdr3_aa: CSAIKDGNTEAFF

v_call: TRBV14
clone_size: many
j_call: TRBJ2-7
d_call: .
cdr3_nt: TGTGCCAGCAGCCAAGATCATTTGTCCTACGAGCAGTACTTC
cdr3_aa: CASSQDHLSYEQYF

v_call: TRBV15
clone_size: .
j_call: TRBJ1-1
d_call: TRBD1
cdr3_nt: TGTGCCACCAGCGGACGACAGGGATTAGTGGGGCGCGCTGAAGCTTTCTTT
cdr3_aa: CATSGRQGLVGRAEAFF

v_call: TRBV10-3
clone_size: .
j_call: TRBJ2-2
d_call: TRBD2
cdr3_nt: TGTGCCAGCAGTTCCCTAAAAGGACTAGCGGGGCGGACCGGGGAGCTGTTTTTT
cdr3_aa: CASSSLKGLAGRTGELFF

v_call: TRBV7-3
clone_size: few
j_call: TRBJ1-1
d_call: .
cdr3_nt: TGTGCCAGCAGCTTAACGGGGGGAGCCGTGACGAACACTGAAGCTTTCTTT
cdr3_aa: CASSLTGGAVTNTEAFF

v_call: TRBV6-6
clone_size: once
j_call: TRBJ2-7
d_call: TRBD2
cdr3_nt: TGTGCCAGCACTACTACTAGCGGGGTTTCCTACGAGCAGTACTTC
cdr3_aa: CASTTTSGVSYEQYF

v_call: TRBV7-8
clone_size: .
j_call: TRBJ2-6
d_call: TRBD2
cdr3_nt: TGTGCCAGCAGCGCGCACACTAGCGGGGGGGTGGAGGCCAACGTCCTGACTTTC
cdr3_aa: CASSAHTSGGVEANVLTF

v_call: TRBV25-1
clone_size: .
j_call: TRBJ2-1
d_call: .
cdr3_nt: TGTGCCAGCAGTGAACGAAGGGACCGCTACAATGAGCAGTTCTTC
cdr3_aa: CASSERRDRYNEQFF

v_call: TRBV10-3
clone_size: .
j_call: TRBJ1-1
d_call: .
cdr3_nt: TGTGCCATCAGCGACCCCCAATTAAATGAAGCTTTCTTT
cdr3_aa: CAISDPQLNEAFF

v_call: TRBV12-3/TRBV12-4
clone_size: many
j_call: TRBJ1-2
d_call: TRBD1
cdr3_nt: TGTGCCAGCAGTAACAGGGGTCCCTATGGCTACACCTTC
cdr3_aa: CASSNRGPYGYTF

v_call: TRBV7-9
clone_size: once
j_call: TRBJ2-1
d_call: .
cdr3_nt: TGTGCCAGCAGCTTTGGGGTCGTGGGTAACAATGAGCAGTTCTTC
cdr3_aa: CASSFGVVGNNEQFF

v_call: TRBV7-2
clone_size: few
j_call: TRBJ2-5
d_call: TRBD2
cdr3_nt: TGTGCCAGCAGCTTTATACCGGGACTAGCGGGGGAGACCCAGTACTTC
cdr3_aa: CASSFIPGLAGETQYF

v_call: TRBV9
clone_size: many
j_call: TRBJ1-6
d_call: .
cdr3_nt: TGTGCCAGCAGCATTAATGACACACCGTATAATTCACCCCTCCACTTT
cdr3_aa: CASSINDTPYNSPLHF

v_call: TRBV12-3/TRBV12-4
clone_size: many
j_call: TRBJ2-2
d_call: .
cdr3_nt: TGTGCCAGCAGCCCGGGGACACCGCGGTTGAAGCTGTTTTTT
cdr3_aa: CASSPGTPRLKLFF

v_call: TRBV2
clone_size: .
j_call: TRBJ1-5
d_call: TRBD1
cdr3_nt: TGTGCCAGCAGTGAAGCGCTTCAGGGACAGGGTAGTCAGCCCCAGCATTTT
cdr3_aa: CASSEALQGQGSQPQHF

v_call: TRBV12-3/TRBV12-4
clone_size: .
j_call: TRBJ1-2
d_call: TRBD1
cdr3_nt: TGTGCCAGCAGTCGGCGGGGGACAGGGCAAAATGGCTACACCTTC
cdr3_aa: CASSRRGTGQNGYTF

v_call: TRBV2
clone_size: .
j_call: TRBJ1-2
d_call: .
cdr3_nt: TGTGCCAGCAGGCGGGGGGGGGCGGCCAACTATGGCTACACCTTC
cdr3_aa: CASRRGGAANYGYTF

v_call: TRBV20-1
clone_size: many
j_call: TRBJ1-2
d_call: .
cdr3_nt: TGCAGTGCTCCCTCGGGTACCTATGGCTACACCTTC
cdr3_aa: CSAPSGTYGYTF

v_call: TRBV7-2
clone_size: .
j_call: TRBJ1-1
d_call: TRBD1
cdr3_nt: TGTGCCAGCAGCCCCTGGGACAGAGGGACTGAAGCTTTCTTT
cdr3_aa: CASSPWDRGTEAFF

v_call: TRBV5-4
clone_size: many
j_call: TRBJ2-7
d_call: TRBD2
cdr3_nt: TGTGCCAGCAGTCTTGGGACTAGCGGGAGCAACGAGCAGTACTTC
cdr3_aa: CASSLGTSGSNEQYF

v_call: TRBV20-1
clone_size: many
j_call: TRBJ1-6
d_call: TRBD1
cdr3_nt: TGCAGTGCTACGGACAGGGGAGATTCACCCCTCCACTTT
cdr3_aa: CSATDRGDSPLHF

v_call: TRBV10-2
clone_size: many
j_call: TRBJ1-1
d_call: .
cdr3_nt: TGCGCCAGCAGTTTACAGGGAATCGCTGAAGCTTTCTTT
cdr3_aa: CASSLQGIAEAFF

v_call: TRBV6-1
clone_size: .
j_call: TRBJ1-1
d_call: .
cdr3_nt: TGTGCCAGCAGCCGGGACAAAGCTTTCTTT
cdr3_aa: CASSRDKAFF

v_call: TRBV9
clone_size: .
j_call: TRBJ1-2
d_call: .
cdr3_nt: TGTGCCAGCAGTTTATCAGGGCTAGGATATGGCTACACCTTC
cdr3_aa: CASSLSGLGYGYTF

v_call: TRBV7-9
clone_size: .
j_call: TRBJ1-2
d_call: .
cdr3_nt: TGTGCCAGCAGCTGGTTAGTGAAAAAGAGCGGCTACACCTTC
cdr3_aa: CASSWLVKKSGYTF

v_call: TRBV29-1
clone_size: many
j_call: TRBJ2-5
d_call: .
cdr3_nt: TGCAGCGTTGGACCCCCCGGGGAGTCGGTGATCCCGTACTTC
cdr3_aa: CSVGPPGESVIPYF

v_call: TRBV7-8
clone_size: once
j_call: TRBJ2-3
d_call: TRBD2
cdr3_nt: TGTGCCAGCAGCGGGGAGGGGCCGCCCCGCACAGATACGCAGTATTTT
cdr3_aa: CASSGEGPPRTDTQYF

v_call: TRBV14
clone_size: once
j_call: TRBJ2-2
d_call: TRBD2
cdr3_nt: TGTGCCAGCAGTCTCAGTCTAGCGGGAGTGGACACCGGGGAGCTGTTTTTT
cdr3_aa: CASSLSLAGVDTGELFF

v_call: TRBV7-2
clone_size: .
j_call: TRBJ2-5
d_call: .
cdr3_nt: TGTGCCAGTTTAGGGTCACAACCCCAAGAGACCCAGTACTTC
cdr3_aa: CASLGSQPQETQYF

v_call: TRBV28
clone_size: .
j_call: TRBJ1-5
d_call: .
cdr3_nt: TGTGCCAGCAACGGCAATCAGCCCCAGCATTTT
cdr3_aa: CASNGNQPQHF

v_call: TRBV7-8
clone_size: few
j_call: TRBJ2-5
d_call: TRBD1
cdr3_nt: TGTGCCAGCAGCCCGGTTCCGGGACAGTCCGCGGAATGGGAGACCCAGTACTTC
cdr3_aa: CASSPVPGQSAEWETQYF

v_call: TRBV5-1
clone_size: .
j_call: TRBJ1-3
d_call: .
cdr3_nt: TGCGTCAGCAGCCAGAAGGAGGCCTCTGGAAACACCATATATTTT
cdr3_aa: CVSSQKEASGNTIYF

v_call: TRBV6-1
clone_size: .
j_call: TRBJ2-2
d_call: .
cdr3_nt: TGTGCCAGCTCCTCGGCGCCGTCGTTTCTCACCGGGGAGCTGTTTTTT
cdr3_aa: CASSSAPSFLTGELFF

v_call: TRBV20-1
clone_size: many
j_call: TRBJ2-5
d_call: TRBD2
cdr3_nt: TGCAGTGCTAGAGATTGGAGCGGGGGGGCACACGAGACCCAGTACTTC
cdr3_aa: CSARDWSGGAHETQYF

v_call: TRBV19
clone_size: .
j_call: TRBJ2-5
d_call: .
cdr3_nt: TGTGCCAGTAGTCTCAAGGGGGGGGCCGGAGAGACCCAGTACTTC
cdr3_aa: CASSLKGGAGETQYF

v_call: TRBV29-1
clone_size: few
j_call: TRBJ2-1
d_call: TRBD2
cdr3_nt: TGCAGCGTTGATAGCGGGGCCACTAGGGTGCAGTTCTTC
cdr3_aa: CSVDSGATRVQFF

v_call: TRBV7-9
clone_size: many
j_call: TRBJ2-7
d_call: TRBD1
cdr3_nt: TGTGCCAGCAGCCCAACCGGGACAGTTACCTACGAGCAGTACTTC
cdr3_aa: CASSPTGTVTYEQYF

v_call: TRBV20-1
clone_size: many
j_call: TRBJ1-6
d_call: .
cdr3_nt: TGCAGTGCTAGTTCCCTGGGGGGCGGGTCACCCCTCCACTTT
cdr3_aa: CSASSLGGGSPLHF

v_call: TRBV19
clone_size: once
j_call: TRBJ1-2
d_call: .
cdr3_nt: TGTGCCAGTAGTATAACAGGGCTTTATGGCTACACCTTC
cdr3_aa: CASSITGLYGYTF

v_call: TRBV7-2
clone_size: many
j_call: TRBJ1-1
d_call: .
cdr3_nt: TGTGCCAGCAGCTTAGCGGTAGGGCTGGTGAACACTGAAGCTTTCTTT
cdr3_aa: CASSLAVGLVNTEAFF

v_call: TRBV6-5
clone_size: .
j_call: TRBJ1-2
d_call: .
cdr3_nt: TGTGCCAGCAGTTACGGGGTCGGGGGGGACTATGGCTACACCTTC
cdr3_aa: CASSYGVGGDYGYTF

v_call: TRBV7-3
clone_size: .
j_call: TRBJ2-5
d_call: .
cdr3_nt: TGTGCCAGCAGCCCGGGTTACCGGGAGACCCAGTACTTC
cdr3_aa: CASSPGYRETQYF

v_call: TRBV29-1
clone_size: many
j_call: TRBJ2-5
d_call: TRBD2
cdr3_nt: TGCAGCGTCTTGACTAGCGGGAGTAGCGGGACCCAGTACTTC
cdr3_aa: CSVLTSGSSGTQYF